This T cell receptor beta chain was sequenced in a study of cytomegalovirus exposure and HLA in healthy donors. These donors counted as nominally healthy when sampled, but unrecorded immune exposures were likely. This clone has just a few counts. Its target is unknown. Amplification used 60 Vbeta primers and 13 Jbeta primers. Sequencing was performed with immunoSEQ multiplex PCR; in TCRdb, only in-frame clones are kept and a portion is missing. The repertoire holds about 110,000 clones, about 78% seen once, with roughly 1.2% in the top ten. Study conclusions and caveats: Evidence from a later analysis indicated that most CMV-associated TCR beta chains looked HLA-restricted. Across all donors, roughly uniform sequencing depth was an assumption of the presence/absence analyses.

Germline CDR1 MNHNS, CDR2 SASEGT. This CDR3 region has 15 residues. The V gene end was trimmed by 7 bases and the J gene end by 0 bases; junction bases not matched to a gene: 5. The TCR comes from a young man in good health and CMV-seronegative. The source material was PBMCs. The J gene is TRBJ2-2, the V gene TRBV6-1; 7 nucleotides line up with TRBD1. The CDR3 is CASKGAGANTGELFF. In nucleotides, the CDR3 is TGTGCCAGCAAGGGGGCAGGGGCGAACACCGGGGAGCTGTTTTTT.